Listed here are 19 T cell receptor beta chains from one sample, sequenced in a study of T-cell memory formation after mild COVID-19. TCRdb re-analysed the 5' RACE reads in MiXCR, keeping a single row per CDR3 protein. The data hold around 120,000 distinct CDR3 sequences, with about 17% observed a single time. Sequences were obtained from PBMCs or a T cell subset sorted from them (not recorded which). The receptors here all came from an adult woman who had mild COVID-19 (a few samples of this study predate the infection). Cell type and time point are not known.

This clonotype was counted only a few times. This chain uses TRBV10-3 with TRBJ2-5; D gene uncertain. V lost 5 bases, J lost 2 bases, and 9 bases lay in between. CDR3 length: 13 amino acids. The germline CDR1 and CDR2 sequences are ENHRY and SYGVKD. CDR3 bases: TGTGCCATCAGTACTGAAAAACAAGAGACCCAGTACTTC. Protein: CAISTEKQETQYF.

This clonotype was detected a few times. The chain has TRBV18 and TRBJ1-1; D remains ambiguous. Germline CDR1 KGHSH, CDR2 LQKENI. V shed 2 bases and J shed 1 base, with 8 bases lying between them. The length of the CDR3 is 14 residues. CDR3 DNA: TGTGCCAGCTCACCAGAGGTTTCGAACACTGAAGCTTTCTTT. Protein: CASSPEVSNTEAFF. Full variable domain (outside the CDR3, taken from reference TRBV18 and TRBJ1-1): NAGVMQNPRHLVRRRGQEARLRCSPMKGHSHVYWYRQLPEEGLKFMVYLQKENIIDESGMPKERFSAEFPKEGPSILRIQQVVRGDSAAYFCASSPEVSNTEAFFGQGTRLTVV.

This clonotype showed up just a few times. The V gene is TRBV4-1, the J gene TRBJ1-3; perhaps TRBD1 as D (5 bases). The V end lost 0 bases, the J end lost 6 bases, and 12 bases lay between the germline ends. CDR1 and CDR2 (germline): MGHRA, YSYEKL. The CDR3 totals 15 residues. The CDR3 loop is CASSQDRELENTIYF. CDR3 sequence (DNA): TGCGCCAGCAGCCAAGACAGGGAACTCGAAAACACCATATATTTT.

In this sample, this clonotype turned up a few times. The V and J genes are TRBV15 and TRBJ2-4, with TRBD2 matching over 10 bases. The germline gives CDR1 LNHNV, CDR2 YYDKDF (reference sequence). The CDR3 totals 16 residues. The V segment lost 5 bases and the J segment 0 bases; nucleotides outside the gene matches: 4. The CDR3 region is CATSGWTSGAKNIQYF. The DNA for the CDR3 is TGTGCCACCAGCGGGTGGACTAGCGGAGCCAAAAACATTCAGTACTTC.

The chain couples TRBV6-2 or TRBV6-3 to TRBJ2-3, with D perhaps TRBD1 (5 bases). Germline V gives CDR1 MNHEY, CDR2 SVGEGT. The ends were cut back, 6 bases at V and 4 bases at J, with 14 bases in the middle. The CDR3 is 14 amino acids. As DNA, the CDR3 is TGTGCCAGCAGCCCTAGGGGCCCACCAGATACGCAGTATTTT. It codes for CASSPRGPPDTQYF.

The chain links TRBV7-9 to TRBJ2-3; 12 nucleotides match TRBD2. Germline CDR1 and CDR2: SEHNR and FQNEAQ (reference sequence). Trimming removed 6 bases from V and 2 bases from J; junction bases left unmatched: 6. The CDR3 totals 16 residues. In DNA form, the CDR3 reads TGTGCCAGCAGGCCAGGACTAGCGGGGATCACAGATACGCAGTATTTT. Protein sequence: CASRPGLAGITDTQYF. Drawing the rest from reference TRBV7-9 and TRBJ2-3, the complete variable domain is DTGVSQNPRHKITKRGQNVTFRCDPISEHNRLYWYRQTLGQGPEFLTYFQNEAQLEKSRLLSDRFSAERPKGSFSTLEIQRTEQGDSAMYLCASRPGLAGITDTQYFGPGTRLTVL.

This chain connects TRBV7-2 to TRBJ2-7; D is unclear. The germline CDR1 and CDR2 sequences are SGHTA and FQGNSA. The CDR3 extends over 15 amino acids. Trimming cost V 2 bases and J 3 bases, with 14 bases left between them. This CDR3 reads CASSLSMVRYYEQYF. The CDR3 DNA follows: TGTGCCAGCAGCTTAAGCATGGTACGGTACTACGAGCAGTACTTC.

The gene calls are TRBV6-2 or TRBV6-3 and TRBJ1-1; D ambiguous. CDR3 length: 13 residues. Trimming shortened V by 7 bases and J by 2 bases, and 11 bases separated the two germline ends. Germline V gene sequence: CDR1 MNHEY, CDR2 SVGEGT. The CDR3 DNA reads TGTGCCAGCAATACCGGGATTAACACTGAAGCTTTCTTT. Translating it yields CASNTGINTEAFF.

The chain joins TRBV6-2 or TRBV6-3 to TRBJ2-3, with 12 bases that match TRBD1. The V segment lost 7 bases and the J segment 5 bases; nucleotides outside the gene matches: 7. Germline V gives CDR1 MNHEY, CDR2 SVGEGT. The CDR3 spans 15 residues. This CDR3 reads CASTWDRGPKDTQYF. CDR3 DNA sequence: TGTGCCAGCACCTGGGACAGGGGGCCGAAAGATACGCAGTATTTT.

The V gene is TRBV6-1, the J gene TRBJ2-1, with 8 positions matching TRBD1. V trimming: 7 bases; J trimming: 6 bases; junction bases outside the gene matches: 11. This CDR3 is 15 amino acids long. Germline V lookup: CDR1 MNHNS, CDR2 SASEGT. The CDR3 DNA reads TGTGCCAGCATAGATCGGACAGGGAAGGGCAATGAGCAGTTCTTC. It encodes CASIDRTGKGNEQFF.

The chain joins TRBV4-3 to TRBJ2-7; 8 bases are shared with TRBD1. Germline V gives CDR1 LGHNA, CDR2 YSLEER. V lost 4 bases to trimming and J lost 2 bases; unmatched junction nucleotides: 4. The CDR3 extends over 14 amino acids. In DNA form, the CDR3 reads TGCGCCAGCAGCCGAGGACAGGGCGCCTACGAGCAGTACTTC. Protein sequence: CASSRGQGAYEQYF.

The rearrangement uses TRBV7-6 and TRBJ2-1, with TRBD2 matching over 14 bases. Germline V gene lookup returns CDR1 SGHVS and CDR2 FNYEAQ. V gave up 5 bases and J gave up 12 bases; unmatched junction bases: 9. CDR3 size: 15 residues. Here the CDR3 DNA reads TGTGCCAGCAGCAACCCCGGGACTAGCGGGAGCGGGCAGTTCTTC. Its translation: CASSNPGTSGSGQFF. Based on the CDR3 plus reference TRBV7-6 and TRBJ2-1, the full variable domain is GAGVSQSPRYKVTKRGQDVALRCDPISGHVSLYWYRQALGQGPEFLTYFNYEAQQDKSGLPNDRFSAERPEGSISTLTIQRTEQRDSAMYRCASSNPGTSGSGQFFGPGTRLTVL.

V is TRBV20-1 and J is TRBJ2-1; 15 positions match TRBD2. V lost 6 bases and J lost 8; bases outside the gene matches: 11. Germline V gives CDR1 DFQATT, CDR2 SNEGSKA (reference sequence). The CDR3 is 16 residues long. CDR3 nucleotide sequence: TGCAGTGCGCGGGGACTAGCGGGGGGAAGCTATGATGAGCAGTTCTTC. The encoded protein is CSARGLAGGSYDEQFF.

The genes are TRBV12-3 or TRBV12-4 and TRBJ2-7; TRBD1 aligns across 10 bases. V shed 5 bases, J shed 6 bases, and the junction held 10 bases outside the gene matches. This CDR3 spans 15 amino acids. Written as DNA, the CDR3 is TGTGCCAGCAGTGAGACAGGGGGCGTCTCTGGCGAGCAGTACTTC. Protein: CASSETGGVSGEQYF.

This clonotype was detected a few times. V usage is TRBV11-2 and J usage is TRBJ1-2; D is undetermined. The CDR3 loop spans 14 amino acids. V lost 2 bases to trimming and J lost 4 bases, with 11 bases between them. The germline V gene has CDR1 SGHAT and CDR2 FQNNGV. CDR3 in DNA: TGTGCCAGCAGCTTATCTGGCGGATCCTATGGCTACACCTTC. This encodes CASSLSGGSYGYTF.

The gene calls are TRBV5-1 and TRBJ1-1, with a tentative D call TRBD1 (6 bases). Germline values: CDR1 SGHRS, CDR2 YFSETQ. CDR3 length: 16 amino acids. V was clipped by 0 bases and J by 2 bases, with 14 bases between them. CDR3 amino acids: CASSLATGGGNTEAFF. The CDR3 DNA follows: TGCGCCAGCAGCTTGGCCACTGGGGGCGGAAACACTGAAGCTTTCTTT. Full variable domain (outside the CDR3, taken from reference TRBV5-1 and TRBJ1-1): KAGVTQTPRYLIKTRGQQVTLSCSPISGHRSVSWYQQTPGQGLQFLFEYFSETQRNKGNFPGRFSGRQFSNSRSEMNVSTLELGDSALYLCASSLATGGGNTEAFFGQGTRLTVV.

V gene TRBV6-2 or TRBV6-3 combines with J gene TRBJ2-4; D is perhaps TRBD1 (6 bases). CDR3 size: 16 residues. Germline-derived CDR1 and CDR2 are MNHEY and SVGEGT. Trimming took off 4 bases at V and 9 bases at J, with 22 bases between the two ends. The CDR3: CASSSPPSRQDLIQYF. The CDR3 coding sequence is TGTGCCAGCAGTTCCCCACCCTCCCGACAGGATCTCATTCAGTACTTC.

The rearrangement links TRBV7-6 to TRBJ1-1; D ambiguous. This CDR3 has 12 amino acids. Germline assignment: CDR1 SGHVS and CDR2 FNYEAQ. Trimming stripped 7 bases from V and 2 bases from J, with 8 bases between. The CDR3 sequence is CASISFNTEAFF. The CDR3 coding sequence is TGTGCCAGCATCTCGTTTAACACTGAAGCTTTCTTT.

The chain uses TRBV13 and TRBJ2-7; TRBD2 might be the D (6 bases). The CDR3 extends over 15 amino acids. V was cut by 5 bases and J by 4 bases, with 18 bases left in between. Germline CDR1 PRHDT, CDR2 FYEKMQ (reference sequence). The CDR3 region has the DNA TGTGCCAGCAGCCGAGCGGGCCTAGGGGCTTACGAGCAGTACTTC. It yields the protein CASSRAGLGAYEQYF. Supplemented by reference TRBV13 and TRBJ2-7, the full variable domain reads AAGVIQSPRHLIKEKRETATLKCYPIPRHDTVYWYQQGPGQDPQFLISFYEKMQSDKGSIPDRFSAQQFSDYHSELNMSSLELGDSALYFCASSRAGLGAYEQYFGPGTRLTVT.